Presented here are 17 T cell receptor beta chains from one specimen sequenced in a study of Tregs in tolerant kidney transplant recipients. These receptors are not linked to any known antigen. Sequenced by immunoSEQ multiplex PCR; TCRdb stores in-frame clones only, minus some. The repertoire holds about 21,000 clones, with 55% to 75% as singletons. The specimen sequenced was Tregs from blood cultured with allogeneic cells. These receptors were obtained from a human donor in good health.

This clone has only a few counts. The chain links TRBV6-1 to TRBJ1-1; 9 bases align to TRBD1. CDR1 is MNHNS, CDR2 SASEGT, per germline. This CDR3 has 15 residues. V dropped 8 bases and J dropped 2; count of bases not matched to a gene: 9. For the CDR3, the DNA is TGTGCCAGCGGCAGACAGGGGGTATTCAACACTGAAGCTTTCTTT. Its protein product is CASGRQGVFNTEAFF.

The chain is built from TRBV2 and TRBJ2-3; 9 nucleotides align to TRBD2. The germline CDR1 and CDR2 sequences are SNHLY and FYNNEI. This CDR3 is 15 amino acids long. J lost 1 base, V lost 6 bases, and 5 bases had no gene match. The DNA of the CDR3 is TGTGCCAGCAGAAGTAGCGGGAGCGGCACAGATACGCAGTATTTT. Amino acids: CASRSSGSGTDTQYF. The whole variable domain, remainder taken from reference TRBV2 and TRBJ2-3, is EPEVTQTPSHQVTQMGQEVILRCVPISNHLYFYWYRQILGQKVEFLVSFYNNEISEKSEIFDDQFSVERPDGSNFTLKIRSTKLEDSAMYFCASRSSGSGTDTQYFGPGTRLTVL.

This chain links TRBV6-5 with TRBJ2-1; D gene uncertain. This CDR3 is built from 15 residues. Germline-derived CDR1 and CDR2 are MNHEY and SVGAGI. V was shortened by 6 bases and J by 0 bases, with 12 bases between the two germline ends. For the CDR3, the DNA is TGTGCCAGCAGCCTAACCCGGTCCTCCTACAATGAGCAGTTCTTC. Its translation is CASSLTRSSYNEQFF.

The chain has TRBV6-5 and TRBJ2-7; perhaps D is TRBD1 or TRBD2 (5 bases each). The CDR3 is 14 residues long. Germline V CDR1 and CDR2: MNHEY, SVGAGI. V was trimmed by 5 bases and J by 4 bases, leaving 15 bases between them. CDR3 DNA: TGTGCCAGCAGTCGGGGCGTAGGGAATTACGAGCAGTACTTC. Protein product: CASSRGVGNYEQYF.

This clone was picked up a small number of times. J is TRBJ2-7 and V is TRBV5-1; the match to TRBD1 covers 8 bases. CDR1 and CDR2 (germline): SGHRS, YFSETQ. V was pared by 4 bases and J by 3 bases, with 9 bases of the junction left unmatched. The CDR3 contains 15 residues. The CDR3 spells CASSRDRLDFYEQYF. The CDR3 DNA sequence: TGCGCCAGCAGCAGGGACAGGCTGGATTTCTACGAGCAGTACTTC.

J is TRBJ1-3 and V is TRBV11-1; D remains unclear. Germline V gives CDR1 SGHAT, CDR2 FQDESV (reference sequence). This CDR3 has 16 amino acids. Trimming took 2 bases from V and 0 from J, leaving 11 bases between them. Written as DNA, the CDR3 is TGTGCCAGCAGCTTAACTACAGCCAACTCTGGAAACACCATATATTTT. It yields the protein CASSLTTANSGNTIYF.

Relative to its sample, this clone is medium-sized. As DNA, the CDR3 is TGTGCCAGCTCACCTCGGACGGTGAACACTGAAGCTTTCTTT. This sequence encodes CASSPRTVNTEAFF. The J gene is TRBJ1-1, the V gene TRBV18, with unresolved D. V was pared by 3 bases and J by 0 bases, with 8 bases between. CDR3 length: 14 amino acids. Germline V lookup: CDR1 KGHSH, CDR2 LQKENI.

The chain uses TRBV5-4 and TRBJ1-2; D gene unclear. The CDR3 spans 12 residues. Trimming stripped 8 bases from V and 4 bases from J, with 12 bases between. Looked up from germline, CDR1 is SGHNT and CDR2 is YYREEE (reference sequence). CDR3 sequence reads: CARPGKTYGYTF. CDR3 coding DNA: TGTGCCAGACCAGGAAAGACCTATGGCTACACCTTC.

J is TRBJ2-5 and V is TRBV5-4; TRBD2 aligns across 12 bases. J gave up 4 bases and V 4 bases, and 2 bases lay outside the gene matches. The germline V gene encodes CDR1 SGHNT and CDR2 YYREEE (reference sequence). The CDR3 is 14 residues long. CDR3 loop: CASSQLAGGETQYF. For the CDR3, the DNA is TGTGCCAGCAGCCAACTAGCGGGAGGAGAGACCCAGTACTTC.

V is TRBV19 and J is TRBJ2-5, with TRBD1 matching 10 bases. Germline CDR1 is LNHDA and CDR2 is SQIVND (reference sequence). Losses at the gene ends were 7 bases for V and 9 bases for J; bases not matched to a gene: 17. This CDR3 has 16 amino acids. CDR3 residues: CASNPGTGASRVAQYF. The CDR3 coding sequence is TGTGCCAGTAATCCCGGGACAGGGGCGTCGAGAGTGGCCCAGTACTTC.

The chain links TRBV19 to TRBJ2-5; D perhaps matches TRBD2 (5 bases). CDR3 length: 13 amino acids. CDR1 is LNHDA and CDR2 is SQIVND in the germline V gene (reference sequence). V shed 7 bases and J shed 5 bases, with 14 bases lying between them. DNA of the CDR3: TGTGCCAGTACCTCTGGAGGACCCGAGACCCAGTACTTC. Translating gives CASTSGGPETQYF.

The J gene is TRBJ1-2, the V gene TRBV6-6; 7 nucleotides agree with TRBD1. Germline CDR1 reads MNHNY; CDR2 reads SVGAGI (reference sequence). CDR3 length equals 14 residues. V dropped 5 bases and J dropped 2; count of bases not matched to a gene: 5. CDR3 in amino acids: CASSPPTGNYGYTF. The DNA for the CDR3 is TGTGCCAGCAGTCCACCGACAGGGAACTATGGCTACACCTTC.

This clone was detected only a few times. The J gene is TRBJ1-2, the V gene TRBV1. TRBV1 is tagged as a pseudogene. This CDR3 has 12 residues. CDR3 DNA sequence: TGCACCAGCAGCCCCTACATCGATGGCTACACCTTC. It yields the protein CTSSPYIDGYTF.

This clone has just a few counts. This sequence joins TRBV6-5 and TRBJ2-7; 8 bases are shared with TRBD1. Unmatched junction bases numbered 4, after V lost 0 bases and J lost 3 bases. Per germline, CDR1 MNHEY and CDR2 SVGAGI. The CDR3 length is 15 residues. The CDR3, as DNA: TGTGCCAGCAGTTACTCCGGGACAGGAGGCTACGAGCAGTACTTC. Amino acids: CASSYSGTGGYEQYF.

The rearrangement links TRBV5-4 to TRBJ2-3; the D is unclear. The V end lost 4 bases, the J end lost 6 bases, and 12 bases lay between the germline ends. This CDR3 has 13 amino acids. Per the germline V gene, CDR1 is SGHNT and CDR2 is YYREEE (reference sequence). CDR3 sequence: CASSPRSADTQYF. CDR3 bases: TGTGCCAGCAGCCCACGGTCCGCGGATACGCAGTATTTT.

This chain connects TRBV10-3 to TRBJ2-1; 14 bases align to TRBD2. This CDR3 is built from 16 residues. Germline trimming cut 2 bases from V and 8 bases from J; bases unmatched to any gene: 5. Germline lookup yields CDR1 ENHRY and CDR2 SYGVKD. As DNA, the CDR3 is TGTGCCATCAGTGAGCCGACTAGCGGGAGGGAGGATGAGCAGTTCTTC. Its protein is CAISEPTSGREDEQFF.

This chain uses TRBV7-9 with TRBJ1-1; D remains unclear. Trimming removed 5 bases from V and 3 bases from J, with 10 bases in between. The length of the CDR3 is 13 residues. In germline, CDR1 is SEHNR, CDR2 FQNEAQ (reference sequence). The CDR3 loop reads CASSQVTYTEAFF. CDR3 nucleotides: TGTGCCAGCAGCCAGGTCACTTACACTGAAGCTTTCTTT.